The 16 T cell receptor beta chains in this list originate from one sample, sequenced in a study of identical twins. Via MiXCR, TCRdb re-called the 5' RACE reads, giving one row per CDR3 protein. The profile shows hundreds of thousands of distinct CDR3 sequences, around 22% of them singletons. These data were also filed under a second study, of yellow fever vaccine responses in identical twins.

Sequenced input: CD4+ T cells sorted from blood. The source is a woman aged 18-35 years in good health.

This clonotype showed up just a few times. The chain couples TRBV5-5 to TRBJ2-7; possible D gene TRBD2, 5 bases. Germline values: CDR1 SGHKS, CDR2 YYEKEE (reference sequence). The CDR3 sequence is 15 residues long. V was trimmed by 4 bases and J by 0 bases, leaving 14 bases between them. CDR3 in amino acids: CASSDFGESSYEQYF. The CDR3, as DNA: TGTGCCAGCAGCGACTTTGGGGAGAGCTCCTACGAGCAGTACTTC. Full variable domain (missing parts from reference TRBV5-5 and TRBJ2-7): DAGVTQSPTHLIKTRGQQVTLRCSPISGHKSVSWYQQVLGQGPQFIFQYYEKEERGRGNFPDRFSARQFPNYSSELNVNALLLGDSALYLCASSDFGESSYEQYFGPGTRLTVT.

The chain joins TRBV11-2 to TRBJ1-3, with D possibly matching TRBD1 (5 bases). Germline V gene lookup returns CDR1 SGHAT and CDR2 FQNNGV. This CDR3 contains 13 residues. V shed 1 base and J shed 9 bases, with 10 bases lying between them. The CDR3 protein is CASSLVRGGTIYF. The CDR3 coding sequence is TGTGCCAGCAGCTTAGTCCGGGGCGGCACCATATATTTT.

A few counts support this clonotype. This chain joins TRBV12-3 or TRBV12-4 and TRBJ2-1, with 13 bases aligning to TRBD2. V gave up 7 bases and J gave up 9 bases; unmatched junction bases: 6. CDR3 length: 14 amino acids. CDR3 region: CASTLAGGPVEQFF. The CDR3 region has the DNA TGTGCCAGCACACTAGCGGGAGGGCCTGTTGAGCAGTTCTTC.

A few counts support this clonotype. This sequence joins TRBV12-3 or TRBV12-4 and TRBJ1-2, with D unclear. The germline V and J ends were trimmed by 3 bases and 2 bases, with 7 bases remaining between them. This CDR3 region has 13 residues. CDR3 in DNA: TGTGCCAGCAGTTTCCGAGAGAACTATGGCTACACCTTC. Its translation: CASSFRENYGYTF.

Only a few counts were recorded for this clonotype. The rearrangement uses TRBV5-1 and TRBJ2-5; 10 bases map to TRBD2. The CDR3 is made up of 17 amino acids. V trimming: 4 bases; J trimming: 5 bases; junction bases outside the gene matches: 14. CDR1 and CDR2 (germline): SGHRS, YFSETQ. This chain's CDR3 is CASSPRVAGGPGETQYF. In DNA, the CDR3 is TGCGCCAGCAGCCCTCGAGTAGCGGGGGGCCCGGGGGAGACCCAGTACTTC.

This clonotype was observed a few times. The rearrangement joins TRBV11-2 to TRBJ2-3; TRBD2 agrees at 7 bases. Germline loops: CDR1 SGHAT, CDR2 FQNNGV. The CDR3 spans 17 residues. Unmatched junction bases numbered 14, after V lost 2 bases and J lost 6 bases. CDR3 amino acids: CASSLSYPAGDGDTQYF. In DNA, the CDR3 is TGTGCCAGCAGCTTAAGCTACCCGGCGGGGGATGGTGATACGCAGTATTTT.

This clonotype came up a few times. The gene calls are TRBV28 and TRBJ2-3; the D call may be TRBD1 or TRBD2 (5 bases each). V lost 3 bases to trimming and J lost 9 bases, with 22 bases between them. The CDR3 is 16 amino acids. Germline V gene data show CDR1 as MDHEN and CDR2 as SYDVKM. In DNA form, the CDR3 reads TGTGCCAGCAGTTTCGGAACGGGGTCTCTGGGGGTGACGCAGTATTTT. It specifies CASSFGTGSLGVTQYF.

V and J are TRBV7-8 and TRBJ2-3, with TRBD2 matching 8 bases. V was clipped by 1 base and J by 0 bases; unmatched bases: 3. CDR3 length: 16 amino acids. CDR1 is SGHVS, CDR2 FQNEAQ, per germline. In DNA, the CDR3 is TGTGCCAGCAGCTTAGGTCCTAGCGGGAGCACAGATACGCAGTATTTT. It specifies CASSLGPSGSTDTQYF.

The chain links TRBV27 to TRBJ1-5; TRBD1 aligns across 12 bases. The trim removed 5 bases at V and 4 bases at J, leaving 3 bases unmatched. CDR3 length: 15 residues. Germline V CDR1 and CDR2: MNHEY, SMNVEV (reference sequence). CDR3 sequence (DNA): TGTGCCAGCAGTAGGGGACAGGGGGCAAATCAGCCCCAGCATTTT. This encodes CASSRGQGANQPQHF.

This rearrangement joins TRBV5-1 to TRBJ1-6, with D possibly being TRBD1 (6 bases). CDR3 length: 15 residues. Germline values: CDR1 SGHRS, CDR2 YFSETQ. V gave up 4 bases and J gave up 6 bases, with 14 bases separating them. The CDR3 protein is CASSPDGQINSPLHF. CDR3 DNA sequence: TGCGCCAGCAGCCCGGATGGACAGATTAATTCACCCCTCCACTTT.

This clonotype came up a few times. V usage is TRBV6-2 or TRBV6-3 and J usage is TRBJ1-5, with 7 nucleotides matching TRBD1. Germline lookup yields CDR1 MNHEY and CDR2 SVGEGT. The CDR3 has 15 amino acids. With 8 bases clipped from V and 2 bases from J, the junction kept 9 bases outside the gene matches. In nucleotides, the CDR3 is TGTGCCAGCTCGCTATTCGGACAGGGCAATCAGCCCCAGCATTTT. The encoded protein is CASSLFGQGNQPQHF.

Here the CDR3 reads CASSFRGAGRTF. In DNA, the CDR3 is TGTGCCAGCAGTTTTCGAGGCGCGGGGAGGACCTTC. The rearrangement links TRBV28 to TRBJ1-2; no clear D. V was clipped by 3 bases and J by 14 bases, with 16 bases between them. The CDR3 covers 12 residues. Germline values: CDR1 MDHEN, CDR2 SYDVKM.

The table lists this clonotype with a few counts. J is TRBJ2-5 and V is TRBV15, with 7 bases identical to TRBD2. The trim removed 2 bases at V and 5 bases at J, leaving 23 bases unmatched. The CDR3 has 20 residues. Germline CDR1 reads LNHNV; CDR2 reads YYDKDF (reference sequence). CDR3 protein: CATSRSIGRAGLFLGETQYF. DNA of the CDR3: TGTGCCACCAGCAGATCCATTGGGCGAGCGGGGCTCTTCCTGGGGGAGACCCAGTACTTC.

This clonotype was seen a few times. The chain has TRBV5-1 and TRBJ2-1; TRBD1 matches 9 bases. There are 15 residues in the CDR3. Germline V CDR1 and CDR2: SGHRS, YFSETQ. V lost 0 bases and J lost 7; bases outside the gene matches: 5. The CDR3 nucleotides are TGCGCCAGCAGCTTGGGAGGGACAGGGACTAATGAGCAGTTCTTC. It yields the protein CASSLGGTGTNEQFF.

The V call is TRBV2, the J call TRBJ1-1; D gene uncertain. Looked up from germline, CDR1 is SNHLY and CDR2 is FYNNEI. Trimming pared 2 bases from V and 3 bases from J, leaving 7 bases between. The CDR3 has 13 amino acids. DNA for the CDR3: TGTGCCAGCAGTGAACAGAGGGACACTGAAGCTTTCTTT. Residues: CASSEQRDTEAFF.

This chain links TRBV5-1 with TRBJ2-7; possible D gene TRBD2, 6 bases. CDR1 is SGHRS, CDR2 YFSETQ, per germline. The CDR3 is made up of 19 amino acids. Trimming stripped 4 bases from V and 0 bases from J, with 26 bases between. The CDR3 sequence is CASSGRGTVSAGGSYEQYF. The CDR3 bases are TGCGCCAGCAGCGGCCGGGGGACCGTTAGCGCCGGGGGCTCCTACGAGCAGTACTTC.